This T cell receptor beta chain was recorded in a study of cytomegalovirus exposure and HLA in healthy donors. Findings of the study overall: Most of the TCR beta V segments (in an earlier analysis) were productive either about 87% or about 30% of the time. It has been reported that TCR beta sequences accurately predicted the HLA-A and HLA-B alleles of most subjects.

A remark on this clone: Its antigen is not identified.

V lost 4 bases and J 4 bases, leaving 17 bases between the germline ends. Germline CDR1 SGHAT, CDR2 FQNNGV. The CDR3 length is 16 residues. PCR amplification relied on 60 Vbeta primers (plus 13 Jbeta primers). Sequencing was performed with immunoSEQ multiplex PCR; in TCRdb, only in-frame clones are kept and a portion is missing. Of 150,000 or so clones listed, around three quarters are singletons. Unrecorded immune exposure was likely among donors, who were nominally healthy when sampled. Sequences were obtained from PBMCs. The V call is TRBV11-2, the J call TRBJ2-1; possibly TRBD1 for D (5 bases). The source is a middle-aged woman in good health and CMV-seronegative. DNA for the CDR3: TGTGCCAGCAGCTCCCTAGGGGCGGTTCTTTACAATGAGCAGTTCTTC. It specifies CASSSLGAVLYNEQFF.